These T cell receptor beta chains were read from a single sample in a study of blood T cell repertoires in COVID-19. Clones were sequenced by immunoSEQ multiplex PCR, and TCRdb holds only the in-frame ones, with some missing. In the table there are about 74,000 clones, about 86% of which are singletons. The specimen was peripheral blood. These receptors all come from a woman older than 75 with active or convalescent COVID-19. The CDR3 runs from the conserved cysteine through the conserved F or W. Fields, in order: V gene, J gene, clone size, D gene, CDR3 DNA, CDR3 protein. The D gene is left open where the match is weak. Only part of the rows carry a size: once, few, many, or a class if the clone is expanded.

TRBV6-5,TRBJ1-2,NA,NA,TGTGCCACCTCCAGGACCTGGGAGGGCTACACCTTC,CATSRTWEGYTF
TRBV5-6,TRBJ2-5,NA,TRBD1,TGTGCCAGCAGCTTGGGGGGACAGGGGCTACAAGAGACCCAGTACTTC,CASSLGGQGLQETQYF
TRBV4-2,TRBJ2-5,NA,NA,TGTGCCAGCAGCCAAGAAGACAGATACCAAGAGACCCAGTACTTC,CASSQEDRYQETQYF
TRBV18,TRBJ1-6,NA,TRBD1,TGTGCCAGCTCACCTCTGAGGGGGCAGGGTAACGATTCACCCCTCCACTTT,CASSPLRGQGNDSPLHF
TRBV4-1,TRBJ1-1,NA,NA,TGCGCCAGCAGCCAAGAACCGAACATGAACACTGAAGCTTTCTTT,CASSQEPNMNTEAFF
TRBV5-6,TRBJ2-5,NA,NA,TGTGCCAGCAGCTTAGGGGCCCAAGAGACCCAGTACTTC,CASSLGAQETQYF
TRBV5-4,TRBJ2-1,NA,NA,TGTGCCAGCTCCCGTGGCGGAGAAGGCTACAATGAGCAGTTCTTC,CASSRGGEGYNEQFF
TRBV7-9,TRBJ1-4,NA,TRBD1,TGTGCCAGCAGCTTGACAGGGAAAGGGGCGAATGAAAAACTGTTTTTT,CASSLTGKGANEKLFF
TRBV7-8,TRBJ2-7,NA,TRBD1,TGTGCCAGCAGCTTATACAGGGGGGACTACGAGCAGTACTTC,CASSLYRGDYEQYF
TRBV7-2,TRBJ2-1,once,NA,TGTGCCAGCAGCTTAGCGAGGGGAGGTGAGCAGTTCTTC,CASSLARGGEQFF
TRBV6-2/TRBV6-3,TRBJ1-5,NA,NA,TGTGCCAGCAGTTACGGGGGCTCAAATCAGCCCCAGCATTTT,CASSYGGSNQPQHF
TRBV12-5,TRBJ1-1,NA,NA,TGTGCTAGTAGTCCTGGGGGCCCCACTGAAGCTTTCTTT,CASSPGGPTEAFF
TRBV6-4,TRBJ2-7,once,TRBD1,TGTGCCAGCAGTGAGTACAGGGGGAGCGAGCAGTACTTC,CASSEYRGSEQYF
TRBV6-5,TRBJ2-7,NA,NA,TGTGCCAGCAGTTACTCGGGGGGTTCGCGTGGGGAGCAGTACTTC,CASSYSGGSRGEQYF
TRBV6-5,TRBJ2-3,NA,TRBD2,TGTGCCAGCAGTTCCGGGACTAGCGGATTAAGGGCGCAGTATTTT,CASSSGTSGLRAQYF
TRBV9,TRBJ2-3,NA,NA,TGTGCCAGCACCGCTGGGAGCGAAGATACGCAGTATTTT,CASTAGSEDTQYF
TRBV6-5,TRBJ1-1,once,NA,TGTGCCAGCAGTTACTCGGGCCTTAACACTGAAGCTTTCTTT,CASSYSGLNTEAFF
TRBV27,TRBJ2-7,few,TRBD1,TGTGCCACCCTAGGGACAGATTCTCCCGGCTACGAGCAGTACTTC,CATLGTDSPGYEQYF
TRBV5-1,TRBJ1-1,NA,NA,TGCGCCAGCAGCTTCTGGGGAGGAGGGTCTGAAGCTTTCTTT,CASSFWGGGSEAFF
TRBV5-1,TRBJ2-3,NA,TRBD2,TGCGCCAGCAGCTTGGGGCGGGGGGATACGCAGTATTTT,CASSLGRGDTQYF
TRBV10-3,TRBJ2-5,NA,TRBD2,TGTGCCATCAGCCCACTAGCGGAGCTCGGAGAGACCCAGTACTTC,CAISPLAELGETQYF
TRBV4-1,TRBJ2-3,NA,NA,TGCGCCAGCAGAGACAGATATAGCACAGATACGCAGTATTTT,CASRDRYSTDTQYF
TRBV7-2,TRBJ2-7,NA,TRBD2,TGTGCCAGCAGCTTATTTCCGGGAGGGCCCGACGAGCAGTACTTC,CASSLFPGGPDEQYF
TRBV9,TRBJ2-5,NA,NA,TGTGCCAGCAGCGTAGACGGTCAAGAGACCCAGTACTTC,CASSVDGQETQYF
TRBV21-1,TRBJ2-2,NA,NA,TGTGCCAGCAACAAAGGACAGGGGTCAAGGGGCGGGGAGCTGTTTTTT,CASNKGQGSRGGELFF
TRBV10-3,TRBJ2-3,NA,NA,TGTGCCATCAGAGATAGGGGTTGGGATACGCAGTATTTT,CAIRDRGWDTQYF
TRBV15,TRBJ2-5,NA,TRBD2,TGTGCCACCAGCAGAGACGGGCTAGCGGGGGTACAAACCCAGTACTTC,CATSRDGLAGVQTQYF
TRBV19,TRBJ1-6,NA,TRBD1,TGTGCCAGCAACGGACAGGGCAATTCACCCCTCCACTTT,CASNGQGNSPLHF
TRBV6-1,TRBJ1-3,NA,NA,TGTGCCAGCAGTGAAACCAGTGTCTCTGGAAACACCATATATTTT,CASSETSVSGNTIYF
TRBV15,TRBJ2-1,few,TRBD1,TGTGCCACCAGCATCCCGGGACAGGGACCAAATGAGCAGTTCTTC,CATSIPGQGPNEQFF
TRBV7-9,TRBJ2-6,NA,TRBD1,TGTGCCAGCAGCTCCGGGACAGGGGCTGGGGCCAACGTCCTGACTTTC,CASSSGTGAGANVLTF
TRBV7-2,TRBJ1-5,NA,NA,TGTGCCAGCAGCTCCAGGGCGGGGAATAGCAATCAGCCCCAGCATTTT,CASSSRAGNSNQPQHF
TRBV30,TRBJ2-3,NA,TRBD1,TGTGCCTGGACCAGGACAGGGGGTGTCACAGATACGCAGTATTTT,CAWTRTGGVTDTQYF
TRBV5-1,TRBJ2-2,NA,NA,TGCGCCAGCAGCTTCAGGGACACCGGGGAGCTGTTTTTT,CASSFRDTGELFF
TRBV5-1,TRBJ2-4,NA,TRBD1,TGCGCCAGCAGCCATAACAGCAGGGGGATGAACATTCAGTACTTC,CASSHNSRGMNIQYF
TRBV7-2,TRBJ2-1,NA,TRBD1,TGTGCCAGCAGCCCCGGACAGGGGGCGGCTAATGAGCAGTTCTTC,CASSPGQGAANEQFF
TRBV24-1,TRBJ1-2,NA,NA,TGTGCCACCAGTGATTTTGGCAGTTACACCTTC,CATSDFGSYTF
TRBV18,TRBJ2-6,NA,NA,TGTGCCAGCTCACGGGCGGAGGGCACTCGCCACTCTGGGGCCAACGTCCTGACTTTC,CASSRAEGTRHSGANVLTF
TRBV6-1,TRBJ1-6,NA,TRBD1,TGTGCCAGCAGTGTTCGCAGGGGGCACGATAATTCACCCCTCCACTTT,CASSVRRGHDNSPLHF
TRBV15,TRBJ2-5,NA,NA,TGTGCCACCACCCCGAGGACGGGATGGGAGACCCAGTACTTC,CATTPRTGWETQYF